This T cell receptor beta chain came from a study of cytomegalovirus exposure and HLA in healthy donors. Amplification used 60 Vbeta primers and 13 Jbeta primers. TCRdb's table, derived via immunoSEQ multiplex PCR, lists solely in-frame clones and lacks some. The sample's table shows 40,000 to 45,000 clones. Germline V gene data show CDR1 as MNHNY and CDR2 as SVGAGI (reference sequence). The V end was cut by 9 bases, the J end by 7 bases, with 18 bases between. The CDR3 is made up of 14 amino acids. The TCR comes from a woman in her 30s in good health and CMV-seronegative. Sequencing was performed on PBMCs. This chain connects TRBV6-6 to TRBJ1-4; possible D gene TRBD1, 6 bases. The DNA of the CDR3 is TGTGCCAGTAGGCCTCAGGGGAAGGGTGAAAAACTGTTTTTT. This gives the protein CASRPQGKGEKLFF.